This T cell receptor beta chain is from a study of blood T cell repertoires in COVID-19. The CDR3 extends over 13 amino acids. Sequenced by immunoSEQ multiplex PCR; TCRdb stores in-frame clones only, minus some. Of 350,000 to 500,000 clones in the sample, about 88% were seen once. The receptor was isolated from a woman younger than 30 who had been exposed to COVID-19. Sequencing was carried out using PBMCs or T cells enriched from blood (not recorded which). The genes are TRBV21-1 and TRBJ2-2; the DNA was not used to check the table's D call, TRBD2. TRBV21-1 is noted as a pseudogene. The chain's CDR3 is CASSPLRAGELFF. The CDR3, as DNA: TGTGCCAGCAGCCCCCTGAGAGCCGGGGAGCTGTTTTTT.